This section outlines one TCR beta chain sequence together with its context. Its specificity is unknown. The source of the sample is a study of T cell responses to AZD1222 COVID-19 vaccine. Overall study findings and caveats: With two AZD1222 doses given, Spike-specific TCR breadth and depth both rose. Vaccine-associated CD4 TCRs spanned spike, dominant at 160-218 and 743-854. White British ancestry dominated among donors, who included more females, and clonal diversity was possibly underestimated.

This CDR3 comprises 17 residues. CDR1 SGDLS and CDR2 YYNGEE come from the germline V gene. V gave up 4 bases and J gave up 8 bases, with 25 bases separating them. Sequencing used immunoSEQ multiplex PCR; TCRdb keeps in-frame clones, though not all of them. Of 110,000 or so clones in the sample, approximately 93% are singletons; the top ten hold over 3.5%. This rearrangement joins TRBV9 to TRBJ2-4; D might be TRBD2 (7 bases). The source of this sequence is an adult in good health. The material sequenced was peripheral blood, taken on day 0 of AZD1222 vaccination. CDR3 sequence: CASSPEDSGGGEDIQYF. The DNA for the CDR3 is TGTGCCAGCAGCCCAGAGGACAGTGGAGGGGGGGAGGACATTCAGTACTTC.